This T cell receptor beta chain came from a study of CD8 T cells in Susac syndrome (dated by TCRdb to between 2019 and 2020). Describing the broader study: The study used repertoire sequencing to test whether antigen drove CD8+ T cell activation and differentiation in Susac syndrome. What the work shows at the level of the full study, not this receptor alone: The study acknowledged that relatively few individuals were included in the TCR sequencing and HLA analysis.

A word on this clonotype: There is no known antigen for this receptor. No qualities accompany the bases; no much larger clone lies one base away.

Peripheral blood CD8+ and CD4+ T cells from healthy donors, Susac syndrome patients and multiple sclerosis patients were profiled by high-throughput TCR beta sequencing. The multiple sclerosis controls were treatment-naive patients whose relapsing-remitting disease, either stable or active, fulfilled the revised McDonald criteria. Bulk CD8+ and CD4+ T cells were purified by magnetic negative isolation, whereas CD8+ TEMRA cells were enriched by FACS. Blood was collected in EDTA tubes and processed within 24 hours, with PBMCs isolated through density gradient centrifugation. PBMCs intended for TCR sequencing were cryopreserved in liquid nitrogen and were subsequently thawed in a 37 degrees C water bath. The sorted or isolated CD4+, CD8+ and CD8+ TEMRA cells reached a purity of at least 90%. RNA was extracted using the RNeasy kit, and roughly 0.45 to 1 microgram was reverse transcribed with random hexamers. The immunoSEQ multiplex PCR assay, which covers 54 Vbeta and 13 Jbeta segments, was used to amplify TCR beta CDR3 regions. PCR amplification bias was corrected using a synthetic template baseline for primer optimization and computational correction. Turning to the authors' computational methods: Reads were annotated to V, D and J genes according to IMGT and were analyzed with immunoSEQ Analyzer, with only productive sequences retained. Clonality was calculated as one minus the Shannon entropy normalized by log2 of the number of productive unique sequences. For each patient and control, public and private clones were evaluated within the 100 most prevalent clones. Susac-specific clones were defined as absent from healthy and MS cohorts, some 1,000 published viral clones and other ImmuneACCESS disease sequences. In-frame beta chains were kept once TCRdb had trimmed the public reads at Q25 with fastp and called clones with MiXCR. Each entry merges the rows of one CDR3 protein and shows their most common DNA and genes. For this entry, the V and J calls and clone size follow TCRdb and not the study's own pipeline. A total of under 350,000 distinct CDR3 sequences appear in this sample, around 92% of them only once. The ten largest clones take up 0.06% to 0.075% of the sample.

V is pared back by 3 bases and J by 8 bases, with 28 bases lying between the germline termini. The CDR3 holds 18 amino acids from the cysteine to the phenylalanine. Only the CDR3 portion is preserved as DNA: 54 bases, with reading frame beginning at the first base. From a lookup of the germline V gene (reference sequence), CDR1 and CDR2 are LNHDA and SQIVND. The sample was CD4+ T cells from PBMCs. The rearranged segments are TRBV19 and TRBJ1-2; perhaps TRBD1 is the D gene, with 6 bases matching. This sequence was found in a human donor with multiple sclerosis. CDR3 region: CASSIGTGAAPEESGYTF. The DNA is TGTGCCAGTAGTATTGGGACGGGGGCAGCCCCAGAGGAATCAGGCTACACCTTC.